This TCR beta chain is drawn from a study of neurological immune-mediated disorders. TCRdb reprocessed the 5' RACE reads with MiXCR, giving one entry per CDR3 protein. The sample has 55,000 to 65,000 distinct CDR3 sequences, about 3.7% seen once. 2 million unsorted PBMCs were stored in RNAlater at -80 °C before RNA extraction. Study-wide points: A possible signature was seen in one related-CDR3 cluster, into which phylogenetic grouping placed the repertoires of 18 of 34 multiple sclerosis patients.

This clonotype was seen repeatedly, ten times or more. Its antigen is currently unknown. Germline values: CDR1 SGHRS, CDR2 YFSETQ. This CDR3 is built from 15 residues. V was pared by 1 base and J by 0 bases, with 10 bases between. The TCR comes from a woman between 45 and 65 years old with multiple sclerosis. The chain uses TRBV5-1 and TRBJ1-1; D is ambiguous. The sequencing sample was made of PBMCs. CDR3 region: CASSLSRRMNTEAFF. The CDR3 DNA sequence: TGCGCCAGCAGCTTGTCTCGCCGGATGAACACTGAAGCTTTCTTT.